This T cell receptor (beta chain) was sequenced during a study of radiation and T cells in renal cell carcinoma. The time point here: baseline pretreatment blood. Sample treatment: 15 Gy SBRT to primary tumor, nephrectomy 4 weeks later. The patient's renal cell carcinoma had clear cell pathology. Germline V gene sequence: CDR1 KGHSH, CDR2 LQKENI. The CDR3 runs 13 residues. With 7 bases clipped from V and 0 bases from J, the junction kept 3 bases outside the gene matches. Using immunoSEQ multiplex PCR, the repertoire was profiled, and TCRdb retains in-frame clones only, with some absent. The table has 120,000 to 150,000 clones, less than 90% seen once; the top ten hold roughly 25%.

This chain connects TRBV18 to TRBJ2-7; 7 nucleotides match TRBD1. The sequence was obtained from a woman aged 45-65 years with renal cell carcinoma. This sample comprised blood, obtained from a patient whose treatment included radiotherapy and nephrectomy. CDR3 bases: TGTGCCAGCTTCCGGGACAGCTCCTACGAGCAGTACTTC. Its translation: CASFRDSSYEQYF.